The source of this T cell receptor beta chain is a study of post-analysis software for immune sequencing data. The overall study: Relapsing-remitting, secondary progressive and progressive-relapsing courses of multiple sclerosis were included.

Researchers reported that TCR beta cDNA libraries carried unique molecular identifiers. TCRdb reprocessed the PCR reads with MiXCR, giving one entry per CDR3 protein. This sample yields approximately 160,000 distinct CDR3 sequences, of which around 30% are seen a single time; about 1.4% belongs to the top ten. This clonotype was seen a handful of times. Its antigen is as yet unknown. Study conclusions and caveats: TRBV5-6, TRBV5-1 and TRBV20-1 belonged to a set of roughly 5 TRBV segments that were more frequent in patients than controls.

V was pared by 0 bases and J by 2 bases, with 17 bases between. Germline V gene data show CDR1 as SGDLS and CDR2 as YYNGEE. This CDR3 spans 17 amino acids. This chain connects TRBV9 to TRBJ1-2; D not certain. Sequences were obtained from blood. The origin of this receptor is a girl aged 10-17 years with multiple sclerosis. Here the CDR3 DNA reads TGTGCCAGCAGCGTAGTTGGCAGCCCCCCGTCCAACTATGGCTACACCTTC. Amino acid sequence: CASSVVGSPPSNYGYTF.